Shown below are 29 T cell receptor beta chains from a single sample sequenced in a study of OX40 agonist ivuxolimab in advanced cancers. The assay was immunoSEQ multiplex PCR, and TCRdb's table has in-frame clones only and misses some. The repertoire includes 100,000 or so clones, roughly 84% of them detected once, and about 0.29% sits in the top ten. This sample comprised CD4+ or CD8+ T cells sorted from blood, obtained in a trial of the OX40 agonist ivuxolimab. All receptors come from an adult with an advanced solid tumor such as melanoma, head and neck, liver or kidney cancer.

The chain joins TRBV6-5 to TRBJ1-5, with D perhaps matching TRBD1 (5 bases). The germline V gene has CDR1 MNHEY and CDR2 SVGAGI. The CDR3 totals 15 residues. V was shortened by 3 bases and J by 0 bases, with 9 bases between the two germline ends. In DNA, the CDR3 is TGTGCCAGCAGTTATGCACAGGATAGCAATCAGCCCCAGCATTTT. Translated: CASSYAQDSNQPQHF.

The V call is TRBV6-5, the J call TRBJ2-7; D is unclear. The CDR3 length is 15 residues. The V gene lost 5 bases and the J gene lost 0 bases, with 14 bases spanning the gap. CDR1 is MNHEY and CDR2 is SVGAGI in the germline V gene. CDR3 sequence reads: CASSPALWSSYEQYF. CDR3 in DNA: TGTGCCAGCAGTCCTGCCCTGTGGAGCTCCTACGAGCAGTACTTC.

This clone was detected a few times. The J gene is TRBJ1-6, the V gene TRBV30, with D unresolved. Germline values: CDR1 GTSNPN, CDR2 SVGIG (reference sequence). The CDR3 is 14 amino acids. Trimming left V 1 base short and J 13 bases short, with 17 bases between. The DNA for the CDR3 is TGTGCCTGGAGTGACATTACCCGGAGATCGCCCCTCCACTTT. This codes for CAWSDITRRSPLHF.

V usage is TRBV4-1 and J usage is TRBJ1-4; the match to TRBD1 covers 10 bases. With 2 bases clipped from V and 7 bases from J, the junction kept 4 bases outside the gene matches. The CDR3 contains 15 residues. CDR1 is MGHRA, CDR2 YSYEKL, per germline. CDR3 DNA: TGCGCCAGCAGCCAACCGGGACAGGGGCCTGAAAAACTGTTTTTT. This gives the protein CASSQPGQGPEKLFF.

This clone showed up just a few times. V gene TRBV27 combines with J gene TRBJ1-1; TRBD1 matches at 7 bases. The CDR3 spans 13 residues. V lost 5 bases to trimming and J lost 10 bases; unmatched junction nucleotides: 10. From germline, CDR1 is MNHEY and CDR2 SMNVEV (reference sequence). In nucleotides, the CDR3 is TGTGCCAGCAGTCTACGGGACAGAGGGACAGCTTTCTTT. This codes for CASSLRDRGTAFF.

V usage is TRBV6-4 and J usage is TRBJ2-1, with D possibly being TRBD2 (6 bases). CDR1 MRHNA and CDR2 SNTAGT come from the germline V gene. CDR3 size: 14 residues. V lost 5 bases, J lost 9 bases, and 17 bases lay in between. Written as DNA, the CDR3 is TGTGCCAGCAGTCCCGAGGGGCGGGGAGTTGAGCAGTTCTTC. It encodes CASSPEGRGVEQFF.

CDR3 in DNA: TGTGCCAGCAGCTTAATATTAGGACCTTATCCTTATGGCTACACCTTC. Protein product: CASSLILGPYPYGYTF. The chain joins TRBV7-8 to TRBJ1-2, with D unresolved. Trimming pared 2 bases from V and 5 bases from J, leaving 18 bases between. The CDR3 sequence is 16 residues long. Germline CDR1 reads SGHVS; CDR2 reads FQNEAQ.

This clone was seen more than once but under ten times. The gene calls are TRBV5-5 and TRBJ2-7; D is unclear. V was shortened by 1 base and J by 6 bases, with 8 bases between the two germline ends. CDR3 length: 12 residues. Germline assignment: CDR1 SGHKS and CDR2 YYEKEE (reference sequence). The CDR3 DNA reads TGTGCCAGCAGCTTGCAACAGATCGAGCAGTACTTC. It specifies CASSLQQIEQYF.

CDR3 nucleotides: TGTGCCAGCAGCGCGCAGGTAGCCGATGGCTACACCTTC. It codes for CASSAQVADGYTF. The chain carries TRBV7-9 and TRBJ1-2; D is ambiguous. The germline gives CDR1 SEHNR, CDR2 FQNEAQ (reference sequence). The CDR3 length is 13 residues. Trimming left V 5 bases short and J 6 bases short, with 13 bases between.

V is TRBV7-6 and J is TRBJ2-5; perhaps D is TRBD1 or TRBD2 (5 bases each). The CDR3 consists of 17 residues. Per the germline V gene, CDR1 is SGHVS and CDR2 is FNYEAQ. V dropped 4 bases and J dropped 2 bases, with 20 bases sitting between them. CDR3 protein: CASSSYRRDPNQETQYF. The CDR3 DNA reads as TGTGCCAGCAGCTCATACCGCCGGGACCCGAATCAAGAGACCCAGTACTTC. The variable domain in full, with the rest retrieved from reference TRBV7-6 and TRBJ2-5, is GAGVSQSPRYKVTKRGQDVALRCDPISGHVSLYWYRQALGQGPEFLTYFNYEAQQDKSGLPNDRFSAERPEGSISTLTIQRTEQRDSAMYRCASSSYRRDPNQETQYFGPGTRLLVL.

This clone was counted a few times. This chain joins TRBV6-6 and TRBJ1-4; D not certain. The CDR3 extends over 14 amino acids. V lost 6 bases and J 4 bases, leaving 12 bases between the germline ends. Germline CDR1 is MNHNY and CDR2 is SVGAGI (reference sequence). CDR3 nucleotides: TGTGCCAGCAGATACAACCTGGGTAATGAAAAACTGTTTTTT. This encodes CASRYNLGNEKLFF.

The rearrangement links TRBV2 to TRBJ2-7; D gene uncertain. Germline V gene data show CDR1 as SNHLY and CDR2 as FYNNEI. Trimming cost V 6 bases and J 3 bases, with 12 bases left between them. CDR3 length: 13 amino acids. The CDR3 nucleotides are TGTGCCAGCAGGTCAATCGACGGCTACGAGCAGTACTTC. This encodes CASRSIDGYEQYF.

The rearrangement links TRBV5-6 to TRBJ2-1; no clear D gene. V lost 4 bases to trimming and J lost 0 bases, with 17 bases between them. Germline V CDR1 and CDR2: SGHDT, YYEEEE. The CDR3 is made up of 17 amino acids. The CDR3 sequence is CASSGISAVRSYNEQFF. CDR3 bases: TGTGCCAGCAGCGGGATTAGTGCAGTCCGCTCCTACAATGAGCAGTTCTTC.

CDR3 sequence reads: CASSIDPPGQGSTDTQYF. For the CDR3, the DNA is TGTGCCAGTAGTATAGATCCCCCGGGACAGGGGTCCACAGATACGCAGTATTTT. The chain links TRBV19 to TRBJ2-3; 10 bases agree with TRBD1. The CDR3 has 18 residues. Germline loops: CDR1 LNHDA, CDR2 SQIVND (reference sequence). Trimming at V came to 0 bases and at J to 2 bases, leaving 8 bases not matched to a gene.

The chain couples TRBV5-1 to TRBJ2-5; D remains ambiguous. Germline V gene sequence: CDR1 SGHRS, CDR2 YFSETQ. V was clipped by 0 bases and J by 7 bases, with 10 bases between them. This CDR3 region has 13 residues. The CDR3, as DNA: TGCGCCAGCAGCTTGGAACAGAGTACGACCCAGTACTTC. Translating it yields CASSLEQSTTQYF.

This chain uses TRBV2 with TRBJ2-2, with 8 bases fitting TRBD2. The V gene end was trimmed by 4 bases and the J gene end by 6 bases; junction bases not matched to a gene: 13. The length of the CDR3 is 17 residues. From germline, CDR1 is SNHLY and CDR2 FYNNEI. Written as DNA, the CDR3 is TGTGCCAGCAGTGTACCGTCGGGGGGGTCCCCTCCCGGGGAGCTGTTTTTT. This gives the protein CASSVPSGGSPPGELFF.

This clone showed up just once. The CDR3 bases are TGTGCCAGCAGCTTAGCCCGGAGCAGGGCCTACGAGCAGTACTTC. Translation: CASSLARSRAYEQYF. This chain links TRBV7-8 with TRBJ2-7; a possible D gene is TRBD1 (5 bases). This CDR3 has 15 residues. CDR1 is SGHVS and CDR2 is FQNEAQ in the germline V gene. The ends were cut back, 0 bases at V and 2 bases at J, with 11 bases in the middle.

CDR3 amino acids: CASTVGGQGAQETQYF. The CDR3, as DNA: TGTGCCAGCACCGTCGGGGGACAGGGGGCCCAAGAGACCCAGTACTTC. The chain uses TRBV2 and TRBJ2-5; TRBD1 aligns across 12 bases. CDR1 is SNHLY, CDR2 FYNNEI, per germline. V lost 7 bases and J lost 1; bases outside the gene matches: 7. The CDR3 has 16 amino acids.

J is TRBJ2-1 and V is TRBV7-2; TRBD2 agrees at 9 bases. Losses at the gene ends were 1 base for V and 7 bases for J; bases not matched to a gene: 8. CDR3 size: 16 residues. The germline V gene encodes CDR1 SGHTA and CDR2 FQGNSA. In DNA, the CDR3 is TGTGCCAGCAGCTTAGTCGGCGGGGGGGCCGGGAATGAGCAGTTCTTC. Translation gives CASSLVGGGAGNEQFF.

The chain recombines TRBV5-1 with TRBJ2-6, with D perhaps TRBD1 or TRBD2 (5 bases each). The CDR3 length is 14 residues. Germline CDR1 is SGHRS and CDR2 is YFSETQ. Deletions cut 5 bases from V and 4 bases from J, with 10 bases between. The CDR3 here is CASRSGTGANVLTF. CDR3 DNA sequence: TGCGCCAGCAGATCCGGGACGGGGGCCAACGTCCTGACTTTC.

The chain couples TRBV9 to TRBJ2-1; 13 bases agree with TRBD2. V lost 4 bases, J lost 9 bases, and 7 bases stayed unmatched. CDR1 is SGDLS and CDR2 is YYNGEE in the germline V gene. The CDR3 extends over 15 amino acids. DNA of the CDR3: TGTGCCAGCAGCACAACTAGCGGGGGGGCCGCTGAGCAGTTCTTC. Translating it yields CASSTTSGGAAEQFF.

The genes are TRBV19 and TRBJ2-1; 9 bases are shared with TRBD1. There are 15 residues in the CDR3. V lost 4 bases to trimming and J lost 9 bases; unmatched junction nucleotides: 10. CDR1 is LNHDA and CDR2 is SQIVND in the germline V gene (reference sequence). The CDR3 region is CASSNTGQGNREQFF. The CDR3 DNA follows: TGTGCCAGTAGTAACACGGGACAGGGTAATCGTGAGCAGTTCTTC.

The V and J genes are TRBV5-1 and TRBJ1-1; a weak D match, TRBD1 (6 bases). Germline CDR1 and CDR2: SGHRS and YFSETQ. This CDR3 spans 14 amino acids. V was shortened by 0 bases and J by 3 bases, with 9 bases between the two germline ends. In nucleotides, the CDR3 is TGCGCCAGCAGCTTGGGGGGGGCGCACACTGAAGCTTTCTTT. Protein: CASSLGGAHTEAFF.

The chain uses TRBV27 and TRBJ2-7, with D tentatively TRBD2 (7 bases). The V end lost 8 bases, the J end lost 2 bases, and 19 bases lay between the germline ends. Germline CDR1 is MNHEY and CDR2 is SMNVEV (reference sequence). The CDR3 extends over 15 amino acids. The CDR3 spells CASVQLRGGPYEQYF. The CDR3 bases are TGTGCCAGCGTGCAGTTAAGGGGGGGACCCTACGAGCAGTACTTC.

V usage is TRBV5-6 and J usage is TRBJ2-6; D is unclear. The CDR3 covers 17 residues. V was clipped by 4 bases and J by 0 bases, with 14 bases between them. CDR1 and CDR2 (germline): SGHDT, YYEEEE. This CDR3 is CASSLSGIPSGANVLTF. The CDR3 nucleotides read TGTGCCAGCAGCCTGTCAGGAATTCCCTCTGGGGCCAACGTCCTGACTTTC.

The chain links TRBV5-1 to TRBJ2-6, with D perhaps TRBD1 or TRBD2 (5 bases each). The CDR3 loop spans 15 amino acids. Germline V lookup: CDR1 SGHRS, CDR2 YFSETQ. Trimming shortened V by 7 bases and J by 2 bases, and 13 bases separated the two germline ends. The CDR3 loop is CASQRGEAGANVLTF. The CDR3 DNA follows: TGCGCCAGCCAACGGGGCGAAGCTGGGGCCAACGTCCTGACTTTC.

The rearrangement joins TRBV5-8 to TRBJ1-6, with TRBD1 identical over 9 bases. V lost 2 bases and J lost 7; bases outside the gene matches: 1. Per the germline V gene, CDR1 is SGHTS and CDR2 is YDEGEE. The CDR3 is 14 residues long. The CDR3 here is CASSFGQGNSPLHF. CDR3 nucleotides: TGTGCCAGCAGCTTCGGACAGGGGAATTCACCCCTCCACTTT. Combining the CDR3 with reference TRBV5-8 and TRBJ1-6 gives the whole variable domain EAGVTQSPTHLIKTRGQQATLRCSPISGHTSVYWYQQALGLGLQFLLWYDEGEERNRGNFPPRFSGRQFPNYSSELNVNALELEDSALYLCASSFGQGNSPLHFGNGTRLTVT.

CDR3 loop: CASSLSRGSPLHF. CDR3 DNA sequence: TGTGCCAGCAGCTTATCTCGAGGTTCACCCCTCCACTTT. The rearrangement links TRBV7-2 to TRBJ1-6; D remains unclear. V shed 2 bases and J shed 9 bases, with 8 bases lying between them. Germline values: CDR1 SGHTA, CDR2 FQGNSA. The CDR3 sequence is 13 residues long. The complete variable domain, with remaining parts taken from reference TRBV7-2 and TRBJ1-6, reads GAGVSQSPSNKVTEKGKDVELRCDPISGHTALYWYRQSLGQGLEFLIYFQGNSAPDKSGLPSDRFSAERTGGSVSTLTIQRTQQEDSAVYLCASSLSRGSPLHFGNGTRLTVT.

The gene calls are TRBV5-8 and TRBJ2-7, with 7 bases identical to TRBD2. With 4 bases clipped from V and 3 bases from J, the junction kept 10 bases outside the gene matches. This CDR3 has 15 residues. Germline lookup yields CDR1 SGHTS and CDR2 YDEGEE. The CDR3 bases are TGTGCCAGCAGCCCTGCTTTGGGGGGGGGCTACGAGCAGTACTTC. It is translated as CASSPALGGGYEQYF.